This TCR beta chain was identified in a study of blood T cell repertoires in COVID-19 (dated by TCRdb to about 2020). Turning to the overall study: Samples covering the acute and convalescent phases of COVID-19 were provided by collaborators in the United States, Italy and Spain. The prospective study material was composed of cDNA or gDNA derived from T cells, B-cell-depleted T cells, or PBMCs. Deeply sampled blood TCRbeta repertoires from subjects exposed to, actively infected with, or recovered from COVID-19 were included in the dataset. The repertoires were made available in a free public database intended to serve as a resource for research on the immune response to SARS-CoV-2. The samples were drawn from the first 160 participants of the ongoing ImmuneRACE study and from some 1,300 subjects provided by 6 global collaborators. Sample metadata almost always included a de-identified subject ID, COVID-19 status, age in years and sex. Where available, HLA class I and class II types were obtained from metadata supplied by the sample provider rather than from assay-based typing.

Each collaborating institution followed its own protocols to collect whole blood in K2EDTA tubes. For TCRbeta analysis, collaborators shipped samples in one of three forms: frozen whole blood, isolated PBMCs, or DNA extracted from either of those sample types. As regards this clone: Its recognized antigen is unknown. Base qualities are not recorded, but no much larger clone differs from it by a single base.

The immunoSEQ Assay, a bias-controlled multiplex PCR, was used to amplify TCRbeta CDR3 regions from genomic DNA. Under the source paper's analysis protocol: Nucleated cell counts per sample were estimated from amplification of reference gene primers within the assay. To quantify the absolute abundance of each unique TCRbeta CDR3 rearrangement, sequence reads were collapsed and filtered. Productive Simpson clonality was computed per sample as the square root of Simpson's diversity index over productive rearrangements. This is the immuneACCESS table as TCRdb keeps it, with only in-frame sequences that have V and J called. A part of the clones is gone; compared with another copy, unresolved V genes explain less than half, and the rest is unexplained. That table gives V, J and clone size, and the DNA gave D and trimming. Here the sample has roughly 86,000 clones; about 86% occur a single time. The ten most abundant clones make up roughly 6.2% of the sample.

Study-wide findings and limitations: How much clinical and demographic metadata was included differed by source and by participant, and the metadata was provided uncurated.

The TCR originated in a man in his sixties with acute or convalescent COVID-19. Sequencing was done on a sample of peripheral blood.

The nucleotide sequence reads as follows: TGCAGCGTTGCCGGGGTGGGCACTGAAGCTTTCTTT. This gives the protein CSVAGVGTEAFF. The rearranged chain carries TRBV29-1 and TRBJ1-1, with no confidently assigned D gene. The cysteine opens and the phenylalanine closes a CDR3 of 12 amino acids. The only DNA kept is the CDR3, 36 bases in frame from the first base. V loses 4 bases of germline sequence and J loses 4 bases, and the interval between the two ends is 10 bases. According to the germline V gene, CDR1 reads SQVTM and CDR2 reads ANQGSEA.